The source of this TCR beta chain is a study of cytomegalovirus exposure and HLA in healthy donors. CDR1 and CDR2 from the germline V gene are MDHEN and SYDVKM. The CDR3 length is 15 residues. With 5 bases clipped from V and 0 bases from J, the junction kept 7 bases outside the gene matches. PCR amplification relied on 60 Vbeta primers (plus 13 Jbeta primers). TCRdb keeps only in-frame clones here, not all; method: immunoSEQ multiplex PCR. The table records some 100,000 clones, less than 80% of them present only once. The receptor comes from a woman aged 50 to 65 in good health and CMV-seropositive. The chain combines TRBV28 with TRBJ2-7; 7 bases fit TRBD1. The sequencing input was PBMCs. The CDR3: CASSPTGLSSYEQYF. The DNA for the CDR3 is TGTGCCAGCAGTCCGACAGGGCTTAGCTCCTACGAGCAGTACTTC.